This T cell receptor beta chain was sequenced during a study of T cells expressing NK-cell markers. The overall study: The authors derived TCR beta repertoires from sorted CD3+CD56+NKG2C+, CD3+CD56+NKG2C- and CD3+CD56-NKG2C+ T cells.

General study results and limits: In several donors, these clonotypes also led the CD3+CD56-NKG2C+ fraction.

Germline loops: CDR1 KGHSH, CDR2 LQKENI. The CDR3 consists of 14 residues. Note on this clonotype: As yet, its antigen is unknown.

TCRdb reworked the 5' RACE reads into one entry per CDR3 protein, no DNA. The sample totals about 550,000 distinct CDR3 sequences. V and J are TRBV18 and TRBJ1-2; TCRdb names TRBD1, which stays unverified in the absence of DNA. The clonotype comes from a man aged 18 to 30 in good health. The sample consisted of blood T cells: a sorted CD56 or NKG2C T cell subset, CD4+ or CD8+ T cells, or bulk PBMC T cells (not recorded which). The CDR3 protein is CASSPPGQVHGYTF.